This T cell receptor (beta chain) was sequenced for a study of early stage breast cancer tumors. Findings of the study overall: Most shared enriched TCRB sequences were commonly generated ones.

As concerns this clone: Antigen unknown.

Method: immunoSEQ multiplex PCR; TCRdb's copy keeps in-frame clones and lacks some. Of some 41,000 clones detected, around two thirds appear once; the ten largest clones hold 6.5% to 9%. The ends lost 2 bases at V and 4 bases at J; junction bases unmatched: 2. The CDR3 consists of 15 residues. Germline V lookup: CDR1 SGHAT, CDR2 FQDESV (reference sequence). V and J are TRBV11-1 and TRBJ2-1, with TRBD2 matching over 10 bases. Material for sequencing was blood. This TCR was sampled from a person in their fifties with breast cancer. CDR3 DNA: TGTGCCAGCAGCTTAACTAGCGGGACTTACAATGAGCAGTTCTTC. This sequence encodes CASSLTSGTYNEQFF.